This T cell receptor (beta chain) is drawn from a study of blood T cell repertoires in COVID-19. Study at large: Acute and convalescent COVID-19 samples came from the United States, Italy and Spain. PBMCs, B-cell-depleted T cells, or T cells provided the cDNA or gDNA that made up the material.

CDR1 is SQVTM and CDR2 is ANQGSEA in the germline V gene. This CDR3 has 15 amino acids. The trim removed 6 bases at V and 0 bases at J, leaving 6 bases unmatched. Authors' analysis steps: Reference gene primers were amplified, and this amplification served to estimate nucleated cell counts. This table comes from immunoSEQ multiplex PCR, and its TCRdb copy is limited to in-frame clones, with some not included. D and trimming come from the DNA, and the V and J calls and clone size come from that table. This sample has hundreds of thousands of clones, with approximately 90% found just once. This rearrangement joins TRBV29-1 to TRBJ2-2; 8 nucleotides match TRBD1. The clonotype was recovered from a woman aged 25-40 years with active or convalescent COVID-19. The sequenced sample was peripheral blood. The chain's CDR3 is CSVHDRGANTGELFF. As DNA, the CDR3 is TGCAGCGTGCACGACAGGGGCGCGAACACCGGGGAGCTGTTTTTT.